Sequencing of this TCR beta chain was carried out in a study of monozygotic twins with inflammatory bowel disease. cDNA for each sample came from eight separate reactions. TCRdb re-called the 5' RACE reads and catalogs CDR3 proteins one per entry, DNA excluded. Its clone listing holds about 170,000 distinct CDR3 sequences. The CDR3 sequence is 12 residues long. Germline lookup yields CDR1 DFQATT and CDR2 SNEGSKA (reference sequence). The sequencing input was blood. The TCR was taken from a human donor with ulcerative colitis or Crohn's disease, or a healthy co-twin of an affected twin (not recorded which). The chain joins TRBV20-1 to TRBJ1-2; the D gene TCRdb calls, TRBD1, cannot be checked with no DNA. The CDR3 is CSASDRVYGYTF.